Sequencing of this T cell receptor beta chain was carried out in a study of blood T cell repertoires in COVID-19. Study as a whole: Collection of acute and convalescent COVID-19 samples took place in the United States, Italy and Spain. PBMCs, B-cell-depleted T cells, or T cells provided the cDNA or gDNA that made up the material.

In the source study's methods: Estimation of nucleated cell counts was performed using reference gene primer amplification. Produced via immunoSEQ multiplex PCR; TCRdb's table is partial and in-frame only. That table supplies the V and J calls and clone size; D and trimming were determined from the DNA. This sample has some 670,000 clones, with about 87% found just once. This CDR3 spans 13 amino acids. Germline CDR1 reads SGHDT; CDR2 reads YYEEEE. V was cut by 0 bases and J by 3 bases, with 6 bases left in between. The sequencing sample was made of peripheral blood. The chain uses TRBV5-6 and TRBJ1-2; D is uncertain. The clonotype comes from a woman younger than 30 with acute or convalescent COVID-19. CDR3 DNA: TGTGCCAGCAGCTTGGAGAGAGACTATGGCTACACCTTC. Amino acids: CASSLERDYGYTF.